Listed below are T cell receptor beta chains from one sample, sequenced in a study of T-cell reconstitution after alpha-beta-depleted transplantation in children. TCRdb re-called the PCR reads through MiXCR, storing one row per CDR3 protein. The repertoire holds approximately 500,000 distinct CDR3 sequences, with 25% to 30% as singletons. Sample: PBMCs, taken before TCRalphabeta/CD19-depleted stem cell transplant. The receptors originated from a boy younger than two with Wiskott-Aldrich syndrome, due to receive a stem cell transplant. CDR3s include the opening cysteine and the closing phenylalanine or tryptophan. Each record gives: CDR3 length, V gene, J gene, D gene, clone size, CDR3 DNA, CDR3 protein. D genes are given only for firm matches. For some rows the clone size is stated as once, few or many, or as a class when expanded; others skip it.

14	TRBV27	TRBJ1-2	-	-	TGTGCCAGCAGTTTATCTCCAGGGTTAGGTGGCTACACCTTC	CASSLSPGLGGYTF
12	TRBV28	TRBJ1-6	-	-	TGTGCCAGCAGTTTATTGAGATCACCCCTCCACTTT	CASSLLRSPLHF
14	TRBV14	TRBJ2-2	-	-	TGTGCCAGCAGCCAAGTCCCGGGGGCCGGGGAGCTGTTTTTT	CASSQVPGAGELFF
13	TRBV5-3	TRBJ1-2	-	-	TGTGCCAGGGGCTTAGGGCTCCTCTATGGCTACACCTTC	CARGLGLLYGYTF
15	TRBV5-1	TRBJ1-1	-	-	TGCGCCAGCAGCAAAAGGACAGAAGGGAACACTGAAGCTTTCTTT	CASSKRTEGNTEAFF
16	TRBV5-1	TRBJ2-6	-	-	TGCGCCAGCAGCTTGGATGGGGTACCCGGGGCCAACGTCCTGACTTTC	CASSLDGVPGANVLTF
18	TRBV10-3	TRBJ2-3	TRBD2	-	TGTGCCATCCCGTTGTCTAGCGGGCCAACCTTTAGCACAGATACGCAGTATTTT	CAIPLSSGPTFSTDTQYF
12	TRBV12-3/TRBV12-4	TRBJ2-3	TRBD2	-	TGTGCCAGCAGTCCACTAGCGGATACGCAGTATTTT	CASSPLADTQYF
15	TRBV4-2	TRBJ1-6	TRBD1	-	TGTGCCAGCGGATTACCGGGACAGGACGGATCACCCCTCCACTTT	CASGLPGQDGSPLHF
18	TRBV9	TRBJ2-2	TRBD1	once	TGTGCCAGCAGCGTAGCTACGGCCGGGACAGCCCACACCGGGGAGCTGTTTTTT	CASSVATAGTAHTGELFF
16	TRBV5-1	TRBJ2-1	-	few	TGCGCCAGCAGCTTGGTTCCTGTCAGCGGTGACAATGAGCAGTTCTTC	CASSLVPVSGDNEQFF
14	TRBV18	TRBJ2-2	-	-	TGTGCCAGCTCTCAAAATACGGACGGCGGGGAGCTGTTTTTT	CASSQNTDGGELFF
11	TRBV2	TRBJ2-1	-	few	TGTGCCAGCAGACTAGCAGATGAGCAGTTCTTC	CASRLADEQFF
15	TRBV20-1	TRBJ2-3	-	few	TGCAGTGCTCTTGGGGAGGCGGGGCGAATGGATACGCAGTATTTT	CSALGEAGRMDTQYF
14	TRBV7-6	TRBJ1-1	-	many	TGTGCCAGCAGACCAAGGGGGTCCGGCACTGAAGCTTTCTTT	CASRPRGSGTEAFF
12	TRBV20-1	TRBJ2-3	-	-	TGCAGTGCTATGGGGGCCACCGATACGCAGTATTTT	CSAMGATDTQYF
15	TRBV6-1	TRBJ2-7	TRBD2	-	TGTGCCAGCAGCGCAACTAGCGTGGGCTTCTACGAGCAGTACTTC	CASSATSVGFYEQYF
14	TRBV10-3	TRBJ2-1	-	few	TGTGCCATCAGTGAGTCAAGGACAGCGAATGAGCAGTTCTTC	CAISESRTANEQFF
15	TRBV10-2	TRBJ1-3	TRBD1	few	TGCGCCAGCAGGAGGGACAGTTACTCTGGAAACACCATATATTTT	CASRRDSYSGNTIYF
12	TRBV29-1	TRBJ1-1	TRBD1	few	TGCAGCGTACTTACAGGGGACACTGAAGCTTTCTTT	CSVLTGDTEAFF
12	TRBV12-3/TRBV12-4	TRBJ2-1	-	few	TGTGCCAGCGGACTGTTATACAATGAGCAGTTCTTC	CASGLLYNEQFF